The entry below gives a single T cell receptor (beta chain) sequence along with its context. The antigen is not known. Looked up from germline, CDR1 is MNHEY and CDR2 is SVGEGT. V was clipped by 5 bases and J by 4 bases, with 12 bases between them. The CDR3 is 14 amino acids. This sample was taken from a study of T cell responses to AZD1222 COVID-19 vaccine. Whole-study results and caveats: After the peak T cell response, and only then, were repertoires sampled. Per reports, nearly half of all spike-specific TCRs target regions that are unmutated in variants.

Sequencing was performed with immunoSEQ multiplex PCR; in TCRdb, only in-frame clones are kept and a portion is missing. Of around 110,000 clones listed, about 92% were seen once; the top ten hold roughly 9%. The V gene is TRBV6-2 or TRBV6-3, the J gene TRBJ2-1; D may be TRBD1 (6 bases). The receptor was derived from an adult who received the AZD1222 COVID-19 vaccine. The sample was peripheral blood, taken 28 days after the second AZD1222 dose. CDR3 DNA: TGTGCCAGCAGTCTTGGGACACCTTACAATGAGCAGTTCTTC. Translated: CASSLGTPYNEQFF.